The T cell receptor beta chain described here comes from a study of cytotoxic CD8 clonotypes in ibrutinib-treated CLL. Study summary: Included were 11 relapsed/refractory and about 15 treatment-naive patients, of whom roughly 17 were IGHV unmutated. The study recorded mean values of approximately 260,000 productive templates and under 100,000 productive rearrangements per sample.

This clone occurred a few times. Produced via immunoSEQ multiplex PCR; TCRdb's table is partial and in-frame only. This table holds 150,000 to 200,000 clones, about 72% found once. The germline CDR1 and CDR2 sequences are SGHTA and FQGNSA. The CDR3 is 15 amino acids. V was clipped by 5 bases and J by 8 bases, with 21 bases between them. The rearrangement uses TRBV7-2 and TRBJ1-1, with D perhaps matching TRBD1 (5 bases). Sequenced here: PBMCs, sampled after 24 months of ibrutinib treatment. This TCR was sampled from a human donor with chronic lymphocytic leukemia. The CDR3 loop is CASSPWTPSMGEAFF. CDR3 in DNA: TGTGCCAGCAGCCCGTGGACACCTTCCATGGGGGAAGCTTTCTTT. Together with reference TRBV7-2 and TRBJ1-1, the CDR3 gives the full variable domain: GAGVSQSPSNKVTEKGKDVELRCDPISGHTALYWYRQSLGQGLEFLIYFQGNSAPDKSGLPSDRFSAERTGGSVSTLTIQRTQQEDSAVYLCASSPWTPSMGEAFFGQGTRLTVV.